The clone carrying this T cell receptor (beta chain) came up a few times. Its antigen is unknown. Expressed TCRB transcripts were sequenced because the isolated RNA had all been reverse transcribed beforehand. Profiled with immunoSEQ multiplex PCR; TCRdb holds only in-frame clones, not every one. Among 350,000 to 400,000 clones listed, around 12% were seen once. The source of the sample is a study of beta chain features in type 1 diabetes. The wider study: Summed over all samples, the examined sorted cells came to about 110 million. Findings and caveats of the study: A moderate, significant TCRB CDR3 shortening appeared in type 1 diabetes across four CD4+ subsets.

CDR3 size: 14 residues. V lost 1 base and J lost 5, with 10 bases in between. The germline V gene encodes CDR1 SGHRS and CDR2 YFSETQ. Sequencing used naive CD4+ T cells from blood. This chain connects TRBV5-1 to TRBJ2-1, with D tentatively TRBD2 (5 bases). The source of this sequence is a woman aged 18 to 35 with type 1 diabetes. CDR3 sequence: CASSLIARNNEQFF. The CDR3 DNA is TGCGCCAGCAGCTTGATAGCGAGGAACAATGAGCAGTTCTTC.